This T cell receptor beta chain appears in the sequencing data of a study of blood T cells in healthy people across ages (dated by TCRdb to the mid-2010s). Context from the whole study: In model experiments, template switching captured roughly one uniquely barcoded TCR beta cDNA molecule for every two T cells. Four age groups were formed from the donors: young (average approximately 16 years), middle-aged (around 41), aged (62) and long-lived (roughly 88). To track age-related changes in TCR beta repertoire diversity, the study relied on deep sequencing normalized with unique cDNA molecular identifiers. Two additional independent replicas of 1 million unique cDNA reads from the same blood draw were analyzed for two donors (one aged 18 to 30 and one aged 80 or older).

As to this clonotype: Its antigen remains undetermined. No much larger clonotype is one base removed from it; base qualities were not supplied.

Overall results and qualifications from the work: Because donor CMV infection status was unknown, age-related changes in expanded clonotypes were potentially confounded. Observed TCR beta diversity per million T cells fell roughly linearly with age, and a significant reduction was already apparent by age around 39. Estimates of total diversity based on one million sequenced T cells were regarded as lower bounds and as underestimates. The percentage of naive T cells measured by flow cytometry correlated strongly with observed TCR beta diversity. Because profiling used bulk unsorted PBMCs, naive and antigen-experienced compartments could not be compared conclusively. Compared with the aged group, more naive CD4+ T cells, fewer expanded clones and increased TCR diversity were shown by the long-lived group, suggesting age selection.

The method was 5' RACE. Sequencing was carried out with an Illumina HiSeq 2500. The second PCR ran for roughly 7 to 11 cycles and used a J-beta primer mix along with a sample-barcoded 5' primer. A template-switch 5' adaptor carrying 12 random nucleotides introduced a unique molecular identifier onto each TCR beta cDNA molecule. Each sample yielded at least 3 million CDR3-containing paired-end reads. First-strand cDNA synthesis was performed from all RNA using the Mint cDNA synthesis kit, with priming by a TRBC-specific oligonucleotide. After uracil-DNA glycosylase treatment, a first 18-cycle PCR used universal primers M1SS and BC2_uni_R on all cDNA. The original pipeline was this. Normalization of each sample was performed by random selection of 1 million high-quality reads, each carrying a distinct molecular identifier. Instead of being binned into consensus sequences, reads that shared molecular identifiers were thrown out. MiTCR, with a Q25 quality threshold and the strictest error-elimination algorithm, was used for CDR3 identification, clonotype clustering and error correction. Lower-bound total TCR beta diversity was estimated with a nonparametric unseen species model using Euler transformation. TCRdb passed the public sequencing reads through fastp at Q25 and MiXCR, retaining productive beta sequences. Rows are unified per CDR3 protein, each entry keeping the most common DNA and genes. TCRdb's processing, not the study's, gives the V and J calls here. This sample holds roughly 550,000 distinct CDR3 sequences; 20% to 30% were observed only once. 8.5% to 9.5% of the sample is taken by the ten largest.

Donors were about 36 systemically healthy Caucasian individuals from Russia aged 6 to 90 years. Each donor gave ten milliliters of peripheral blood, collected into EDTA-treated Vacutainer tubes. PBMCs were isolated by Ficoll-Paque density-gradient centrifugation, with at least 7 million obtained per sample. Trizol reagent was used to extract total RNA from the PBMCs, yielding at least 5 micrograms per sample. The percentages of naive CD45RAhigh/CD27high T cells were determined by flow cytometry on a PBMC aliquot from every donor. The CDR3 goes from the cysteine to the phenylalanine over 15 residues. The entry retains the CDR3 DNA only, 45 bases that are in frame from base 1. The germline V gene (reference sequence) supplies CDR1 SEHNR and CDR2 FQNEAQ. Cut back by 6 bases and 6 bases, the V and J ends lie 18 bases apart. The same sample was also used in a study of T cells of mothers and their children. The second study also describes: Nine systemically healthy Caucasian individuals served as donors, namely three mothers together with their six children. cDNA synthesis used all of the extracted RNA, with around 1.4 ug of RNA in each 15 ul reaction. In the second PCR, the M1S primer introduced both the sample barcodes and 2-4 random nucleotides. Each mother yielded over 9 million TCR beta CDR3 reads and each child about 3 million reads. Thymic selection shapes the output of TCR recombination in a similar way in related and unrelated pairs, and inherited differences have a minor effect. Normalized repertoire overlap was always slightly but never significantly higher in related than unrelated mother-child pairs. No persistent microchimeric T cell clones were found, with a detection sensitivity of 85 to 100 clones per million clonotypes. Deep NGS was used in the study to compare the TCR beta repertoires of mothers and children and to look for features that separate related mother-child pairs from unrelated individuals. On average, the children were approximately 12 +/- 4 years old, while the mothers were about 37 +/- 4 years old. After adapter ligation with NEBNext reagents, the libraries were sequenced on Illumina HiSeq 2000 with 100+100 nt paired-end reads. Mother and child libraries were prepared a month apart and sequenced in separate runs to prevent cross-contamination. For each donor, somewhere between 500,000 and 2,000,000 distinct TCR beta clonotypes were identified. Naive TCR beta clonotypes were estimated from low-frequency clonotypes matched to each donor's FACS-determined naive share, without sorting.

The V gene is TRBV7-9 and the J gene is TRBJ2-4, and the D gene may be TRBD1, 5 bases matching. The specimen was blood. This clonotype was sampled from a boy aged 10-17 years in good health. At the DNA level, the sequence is TGTGCCAGCAGTCGAGACAGAGAGGTCGGAAACATTCAGTACTTC. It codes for CASSRDREVGNIQYF.